This T cell receptor (beta chain) was sequenced for a study of blood T cell repertoires in COVID-19 (dated by TCRdb to 2020 to 2021). About the study as a whole: The collaborator samples originated in the United States, Italy and Spain and spanned the acute and convalescent phases of COVID-19. Samples were obtained from the ongoing ImmuneRACE study (first 160 participants) and from 1,000 to 1,500 subjects provided by 6 global collaborators. The material from the prospective study consisted of cDNA or gDNA derived from T cells, B-cell-depleted T cells, or PBMCs. Where available, HLA class I and class II types were taken from metadata supplied by the sample provider and were not determined by assay-based typing. Subjects who had been exposed to COVID-19, were actively infected with it, or had recovered from it provided the deeply sampled blood TCRbeta repertoires that made up the dataset. The repertoires were released in a freely available public database intended as a resource for research on the immune response to SARS-CoV-2. The sample metadata nearly always contained a de-identified subject ID, COVID-19 status, age in years and sex. General conclusions and limits of the study: How much clinical and demographic metadata was included differed by source and by participant, and the metadata was provided uncurated.

The collaborating institutions used their own protocols to collect whole blood in K2EDTA tubes. For TCRbeta analysis, collaborator samples were shipped as frozen whole blood, as isolated PBMCs, or as DNA extracted from either sample type. On this clone itself: There is no known antigen for this receptor. No much larger clone is present one base from it, and per-base qualities are unavailable.

TCRbeta CDR3 regions were amplified from genomic DNA using the immunoSEQ Assay, a bias-controlled multiplex PCR. Processing in the source paper ran as follows. Nucleated cell counts per sample were estimated from amplification of reference gene primers within the assay. To quantify the absolute abundance of each unique TCRbeta CDR3 rearrangement, sequence reads were collapsed and filtered. Productive Simpson clonality was computed per sample as the square root of Simpson's diversity index over productive rearrangements. TCRdb took over this immuneACCESS table, retaining in-frame rearrangements with V and J assigned. Such tables are incomplete; in checked studies, under half of the missing clones stem from an unresolved V gene, and the remainder is unexplained. V and J calls plus clone size are reproduced from that table; the DNA served to infer D and trimming. The sample has roughly 140,000 clones on record, approximately 80% of them singletons. About 7.5% of the sample belongs to the ten largest clones.

The TCR comes from a human donor in a cohort sampled during active COVID-19. Sequencing input: peripheral blood.

The DNA sequence is given as TGCGCCAGCAGTGAGTCGGGCAGAATCACAGCTAACTATGGCTACACCTTC. Protein translation: CASSESGRITANYGYTF. The chain is made from TRBV10-1 and TRBJ1-2, with no D gene named confidently. CDR1 and CDR2, per the germline V gene (reference sequence), are WNHNN and SYGVQD. Relative to germline, V is 0 bases shorter and J is 0 bases shorter, with 14 bases between their ends. Measured from the cysteine to the phenylalanine, the CDR3 is 17 residues long. This entry keeps only the CDR3 DNA: 51 bases, framed from base 1.